These T cell receptor beta chains were read from a single sample in a study of CD8+ T cells in alopecia areata. Using immunoSEQ multiplex PCR, the repertoire was profiled, and TCRdb retains in-frame clones only, with some absent. The sample yields 150,000 to 200,000 clones, around 71% seen once. The specimen was CD4+ T cells sorted from blood, collected at week 4, from a patient treated with tofacitinib. The receptors stem from a human donor with alopecia areata. The CDR3 runs from the conserved cysteine through the conserved F or W.

j_gene: TRBJ1-5
v_gene: TRBV6-1
CDR3aa: CASSEGGFTGDQPQHF

j_gene: TRBJ2-7
v_gene: TRBV2
CDR3aa: CASKAGAYEQYF

j_gene: TRBJ2-7
v_gene: TRBV29-1
CDR3aa: CSARTDFYEQYF

j_gene: TRBJ2-5
v_gene: TRBV5-1
CDR3aa: CASNRGSGETQYF

j_gene: TRBJ1-5
v_gene: TRBV23-1
CDR3aa: CASSWQGMVQPQHF

j_gene: TRBJ2-3
v_gene: TRBV7-2
CDR3aa: CASSHQRGGGDTQYF

j_gene: TRBJ1-1
v_gene: TRBV7-9
CDR3aa: CASSAAGNTEAFF

j_gene: TRBJ2-5
v_gene: TRBV30
CDR3aa: CAWSPGTGGLETQYF

j_gene: TRBJ1-5
v_gene: TRBV30
CDR3aa: CAFGLYNQPQHF

j_gene: TRBJ1-1
v_gene: TRBV30
CDR3aa: CAWNHRVFTEAFF

j_gene: TRBJ2-3
v_gene: TRBV7-2
CDR3aa: CASSFLQRGRGHTQYF

j_gene: TRBJ1-3
v_gene: TRBV18
CDR3aa: CASSQQGAGNTIYF

j_gene: TRBJ2-5
v_gene: TRBV6-5
CDR3aa: CASGVTGAGETQYF

j_gene: TRBJ1-5
v_gene: TRBV30
CDR3aa: CAWSPRTGVNQPQHF

j_gene: TRBJ1-2
v_gene: TRBV12-5
CDR3aa: CASGLTRGQGTRDDTF

j_gene: TRBJ2-1
v_gene: TRBV6-5
CDR3aa: CASSRQGAGEQFF

j_gene: TRBJ2-7
v_gene: TRBV7-2
CDR3aa: CASRSTGGYYEQYF

j_gene: TRBJ1-5
v_gene: TRBV4-2
CDR3aa: CASSQDPQGDQPQHF

j_gene: TRBJ2-2
v_gene: TRBV5-4
CDR3aa: CASSRFTGATNTGELFF

j_gene: TRBJ1-3
v_gene: TRBV29-1
CDR3aa: CSVGSGSGNTIYF

j_gene: TRBJ1-5
v_gene: TRBV29-1
CDR3aa: CSVGGTGDQPQHF

j_gene: TRBJ1-6
v_gene: TRBV5-1
CDR3aa: CASSSTVALLGNSPLHF